A selection of T cell receptor beta chains follows, all from one sample in a study of cytomegalovirus exposure and HLA in healthy donors. Libraries were prepared by immunoSEQ multiplex PCR; TCRdb keeps only in-frame clonotypes and omits some of them. The profile shows roughly 150,000 clones, more than 75% of them singletons. The specimen sequenced was PBMCs. The source of these receptors is a woman in her late teens or twenties in good health and CMV-seronegative. The CDR3 runs from the conserved cysteine through the conserved F or W. A D gene is named only where the DNA matches it firmly. The size entry is marked missing in some rows and otherwise reads once, few, many or a size class.

.,TRBV30,.,TRBJ1-3,CAWRGSGNTIYF,TGTGCCTGGCGGGGGTCGGGAAACACCATATATTTT
.,TRBV7-2,.,TRBJ2-7,CASSSQGLSSYEQYF,TGTGCCAGCAGCTCCCAGGGATTAAGCTCCTACGAGCAGTACTTC
.,TRBV27,.,TRBJ1-4,CASSPTAGTPRENEKLFF,TGTGCCAGCAGTCCCACCGCAGGGACTCCCAGAGAAAATGAAAAACTGTTTTTT
.,TRBV9,.,TRBJ2-2,CASSVGQANTGELFF,TGTGCCAGCAGCGTAGGACAGGCGAACACCGGGGAGCTGTTTTTT
TRBD2,TRBV2,.,TRBJ2-3,CASSDTGGTSGTITDTQYF,TGTGCCAGCAGTGACACCGGCGGGACTAGCGGGACGATCACAGATACGCAGTATTTT
TRBD2,TRBV10-3,.,TRBJ2-3,CAISGLAGGGGDTQYF,TGTGCCATCAGCGGGCTAGCGGGGGGCGGTGGAGATACGCAGTATTTT
.,TRBV2,few,TRBJ2-7,CASRANTYEQYF,TGTGCCAGCAGGGCCAACACCTACGAGCAGTACTTC
TRBD2,TRBV2,few,TRBJ2-1,CASSGGTSGKYNEQFF,TGTGCCAGCAGTGGCGGGACTAGCGGGAAATACAATGAGCAGTTCTTC
.,TRBV2,once,TRBJ1-2,CASSEALRGYTF,TGTGCCAGCAGTGAAGCGCTTAGAGGCTACACCTTC
TRBD2,TRBV2,.,TRBJ2-7,CASRTWTSGPYEQYF,TGTGCCAGCAGGACTTGGACTAGCGGGCCCTACGAGCAGTACTTC
.,TRBV27,.,TRBJ1-5,CASSLRGGGNQPQHF,TGTGCCAGCAGTCTTCGGGGAGGGGGCAATCAGCCCCAGCATTTT
TRBD2,TRBV5-4,.,TRBJ2-6,CASTRGGSGANVLTF,TGTGCCAGCACCCGGGGGGGCTCCGGGGCCAACGTCCTGACTTTC
.,TRBV5-8,.,TRBJ2-1,CASSLDIGSYNEQFF,TGTGCCAGCAGCTTGGACATCGGGTCCTACAATGAGCAGTTCTTC